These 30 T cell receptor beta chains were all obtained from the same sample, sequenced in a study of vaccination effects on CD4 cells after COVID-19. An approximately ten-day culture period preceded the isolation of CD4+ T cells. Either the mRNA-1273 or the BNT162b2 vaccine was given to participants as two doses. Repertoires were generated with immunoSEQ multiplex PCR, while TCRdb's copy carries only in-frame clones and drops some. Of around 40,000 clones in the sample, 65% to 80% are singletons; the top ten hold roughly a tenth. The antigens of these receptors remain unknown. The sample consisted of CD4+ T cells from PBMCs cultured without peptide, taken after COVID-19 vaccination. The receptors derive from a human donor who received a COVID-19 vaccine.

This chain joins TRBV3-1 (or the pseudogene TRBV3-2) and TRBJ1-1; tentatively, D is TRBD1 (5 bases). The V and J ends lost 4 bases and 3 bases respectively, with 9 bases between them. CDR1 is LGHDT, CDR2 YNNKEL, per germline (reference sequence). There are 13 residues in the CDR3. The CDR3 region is CASSRQWDTEAFF. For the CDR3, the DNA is TGTGCCAGCAGCCGACAGTGGGACACTGAAGCTTTCTTT.

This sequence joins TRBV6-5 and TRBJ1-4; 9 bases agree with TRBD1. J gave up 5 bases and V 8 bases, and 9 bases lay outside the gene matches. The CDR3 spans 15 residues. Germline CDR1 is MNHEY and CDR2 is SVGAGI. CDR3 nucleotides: TGTGCCAGCGGACCCATCGGGACAGGGAATGAAAAACTGTTTTTT. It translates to CASGPIGTGNEKLFF.

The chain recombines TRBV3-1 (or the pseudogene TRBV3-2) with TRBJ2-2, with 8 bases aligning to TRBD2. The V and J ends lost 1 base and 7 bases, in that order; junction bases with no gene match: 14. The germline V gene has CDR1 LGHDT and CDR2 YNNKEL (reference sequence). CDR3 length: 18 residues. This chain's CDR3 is CASSQVRAEAGGHGELFF. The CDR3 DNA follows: TGTGCCAGCAGCCAAGTAAGGGCGGAGGCGGGGGGCCACGGGGAGCTGTTTTTT.

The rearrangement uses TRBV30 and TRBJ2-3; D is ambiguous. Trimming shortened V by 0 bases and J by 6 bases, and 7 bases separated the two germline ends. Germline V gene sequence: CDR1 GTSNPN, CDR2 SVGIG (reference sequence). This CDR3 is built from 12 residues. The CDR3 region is CAWSVVGDTQYF. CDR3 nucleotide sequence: TGTGCCTGGAGTGTGGTCGGGGATACGCAGTATTTT.

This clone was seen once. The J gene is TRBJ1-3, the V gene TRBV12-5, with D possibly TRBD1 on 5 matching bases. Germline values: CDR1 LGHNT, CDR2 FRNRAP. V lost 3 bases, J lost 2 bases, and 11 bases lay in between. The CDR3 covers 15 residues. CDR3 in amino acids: CASGLGSGTGNTIYF. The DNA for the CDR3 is TGTGCTAGTGGTTTAGGCTCAGGGACTGGAAACACCATATATTTT. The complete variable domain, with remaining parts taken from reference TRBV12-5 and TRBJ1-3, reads DARVTQTPRHKVTEMGQEVTMRCQPILGHNTVFWYRQTMMQGLELLAYFRNRAPLDDSGMPKDRFSAEMPDATLATLKIQPSEPRDSAVYFCASGLGSGTGNTIYFGEGSWLTVV.

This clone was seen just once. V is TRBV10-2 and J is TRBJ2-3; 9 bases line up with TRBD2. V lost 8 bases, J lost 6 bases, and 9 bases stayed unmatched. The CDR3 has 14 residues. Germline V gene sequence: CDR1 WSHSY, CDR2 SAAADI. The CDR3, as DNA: TGCGCCAGCGGGCTAGCGGGATCAGCCGATACGCAGTATTTT. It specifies CASGLAGSADTQYF.

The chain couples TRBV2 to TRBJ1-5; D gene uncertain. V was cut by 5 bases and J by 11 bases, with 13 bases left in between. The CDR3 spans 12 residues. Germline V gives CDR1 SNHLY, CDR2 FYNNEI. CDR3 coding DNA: TGTGCCAGCAGTCAAGAAATGGGGACCCAGCATTTT. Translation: CASSQEMGTQHF.

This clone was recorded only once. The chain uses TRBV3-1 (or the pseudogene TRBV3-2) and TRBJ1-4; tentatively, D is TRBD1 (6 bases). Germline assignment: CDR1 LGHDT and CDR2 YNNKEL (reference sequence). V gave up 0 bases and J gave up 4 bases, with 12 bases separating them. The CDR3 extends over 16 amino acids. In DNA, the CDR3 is TGTGCCAGCAGCCAAGACCCGGGACATCTTAATGAAAAACTGTTTTTT. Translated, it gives CASSQDPGHLNEKLFF.

CDR3 region: CASSMAGLAGELFF. CDR3 nucleotides: TGTGCCAGTAGTATGGCAGGGTTAGCCGGGGAGCTGTTTTTT. V is TRBV19 and J is TRBJ2-2; a weak D match, TRBD1 (5 bases). In germline, CDR1 is LNHDA, CDR2 SQIVND (reference sequence). V was trimmed by 3 bases and J by 6 bases, leaving 11 bases between them. CDR3 length: 14 amino acids.

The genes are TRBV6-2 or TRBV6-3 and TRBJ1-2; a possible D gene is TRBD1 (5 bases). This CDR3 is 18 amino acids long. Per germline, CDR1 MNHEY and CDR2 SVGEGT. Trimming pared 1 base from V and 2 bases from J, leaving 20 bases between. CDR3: CASSYYWNRNPGNYGYTF. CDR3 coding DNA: TGTGCCAGCAGTTACTATTGGAACAGGAACCCGGGGAACTATGGCTACACCTTC.

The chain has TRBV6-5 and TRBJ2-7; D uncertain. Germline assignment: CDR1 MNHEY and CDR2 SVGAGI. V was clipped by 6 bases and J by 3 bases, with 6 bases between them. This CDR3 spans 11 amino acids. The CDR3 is CASSGYYEQYF. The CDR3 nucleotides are TGTGCCAGCAGCGGGTACTACGAGCAGTACTTC.

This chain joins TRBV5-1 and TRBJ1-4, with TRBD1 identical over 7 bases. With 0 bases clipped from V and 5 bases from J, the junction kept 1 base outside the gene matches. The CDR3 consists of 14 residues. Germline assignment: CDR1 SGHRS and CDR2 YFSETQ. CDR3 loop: CASSLEGANEKLFF. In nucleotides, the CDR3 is TGCGCCAGCAGCTTGGAGGGGGCGAATGAAAAACTGTTTTTT.

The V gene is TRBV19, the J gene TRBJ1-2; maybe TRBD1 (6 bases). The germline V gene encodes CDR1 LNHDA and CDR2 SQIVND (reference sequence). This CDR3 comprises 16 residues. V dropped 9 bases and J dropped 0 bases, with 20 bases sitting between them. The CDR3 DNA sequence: TGTGCCAGCCTAAGTCCCCGGGACACGTCTAACTATGGCTACACCTTC. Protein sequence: CASLSPRDTSNYGYTF.

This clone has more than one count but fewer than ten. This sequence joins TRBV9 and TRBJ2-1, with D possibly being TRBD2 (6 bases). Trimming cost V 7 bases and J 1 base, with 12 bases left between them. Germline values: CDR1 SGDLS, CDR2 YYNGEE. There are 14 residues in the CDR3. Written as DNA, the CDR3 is TGTGCCAGCGATAGGGGACTGTCCTACAATGAGCAGTTCTTC. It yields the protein CASDRGLSYNEQFF.

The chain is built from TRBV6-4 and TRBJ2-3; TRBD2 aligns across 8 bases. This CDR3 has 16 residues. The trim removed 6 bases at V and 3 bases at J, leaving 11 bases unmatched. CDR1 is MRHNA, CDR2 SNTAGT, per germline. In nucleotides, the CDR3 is TGTGCCAGCAGCCGGGCGGCGGGAGGAGGGACAGATACGCAGTATTTT. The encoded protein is CASSRAAGGGTDTQYF.

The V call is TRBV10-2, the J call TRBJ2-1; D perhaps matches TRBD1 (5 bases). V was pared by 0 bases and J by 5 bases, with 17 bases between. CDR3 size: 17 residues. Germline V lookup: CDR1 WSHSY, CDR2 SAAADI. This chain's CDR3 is CASSESKPLVRDNEQFF. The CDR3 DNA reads TGCGCCAGCAGTGAGTCGAAACCCCTCGTCAGGGACAATGAGCAGTTCTTC.

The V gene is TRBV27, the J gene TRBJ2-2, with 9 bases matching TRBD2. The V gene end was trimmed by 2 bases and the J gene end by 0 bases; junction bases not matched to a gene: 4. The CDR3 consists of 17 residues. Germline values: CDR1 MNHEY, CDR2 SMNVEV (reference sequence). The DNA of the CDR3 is TGTGCCAGCAGTTTAAGTAGCGGGGGCGCGAACACCGGGGAGCTGTTTTTT. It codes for CASSLSSGGANTGELFF.

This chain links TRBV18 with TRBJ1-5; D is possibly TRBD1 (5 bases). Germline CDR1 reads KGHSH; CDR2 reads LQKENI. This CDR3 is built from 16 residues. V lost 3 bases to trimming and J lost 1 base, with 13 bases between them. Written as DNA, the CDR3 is TGTGCCAGCTCACCTACGGACACTTCAAGCAATCAGCCCCAGCATTTT. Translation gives CASSPTDTSSNQPQHF. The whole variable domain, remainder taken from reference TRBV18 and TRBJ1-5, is NAGVMQNPRHLVRRRGQEARLRCSPMKGHSHVYWYRQLPEEGLKFMVYLQKENIIDESGMPKERFSAEFPKEGPSILRIQQVVRGDSAAYFCASSPTDTSSNQPQHFGDGTRLSIL.

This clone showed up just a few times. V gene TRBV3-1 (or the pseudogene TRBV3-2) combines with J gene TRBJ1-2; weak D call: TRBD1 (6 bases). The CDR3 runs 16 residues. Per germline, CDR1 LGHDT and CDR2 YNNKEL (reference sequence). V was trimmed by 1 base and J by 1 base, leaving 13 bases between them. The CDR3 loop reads CASSQGQGILNYGYTF. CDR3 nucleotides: TGTGCCAGCAGCCAAGGGCAGGGGATCCTTAACTATGGCTACACCTTC.

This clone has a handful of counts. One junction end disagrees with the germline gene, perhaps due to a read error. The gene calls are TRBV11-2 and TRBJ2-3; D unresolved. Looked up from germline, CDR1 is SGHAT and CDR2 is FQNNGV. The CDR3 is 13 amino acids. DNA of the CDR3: TGTGCCAGCAGCTTAGAGAGCAGAGATACGCAGTATTTT. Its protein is CASSLESRDTQYF.

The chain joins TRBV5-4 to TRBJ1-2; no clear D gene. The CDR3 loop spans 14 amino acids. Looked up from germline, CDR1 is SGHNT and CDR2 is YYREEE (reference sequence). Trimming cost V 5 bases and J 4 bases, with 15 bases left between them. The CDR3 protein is CASRSTGSGYGYTF. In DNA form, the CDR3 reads TGTGCCAGCAGATCCACGGGCTCTGGCTATGGCTACACCTTC.

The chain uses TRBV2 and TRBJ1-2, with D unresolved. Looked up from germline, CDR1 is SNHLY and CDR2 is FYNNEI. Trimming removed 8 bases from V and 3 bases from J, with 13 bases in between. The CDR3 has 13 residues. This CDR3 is CASWPFGDYGYTF. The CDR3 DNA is TGTGCCAGCTGGCCATTCGGGGACTATGGCTACACCTTC.

CDR3 sequence reads: CASSYGADNQPQHF. The CDR3 nucleotides are TGTGCCAGCAGTTACGGGGCTGACAATCAGCCCCAGCATTTT. This chain connects TRBV27 to TRBJ1-5; possibly TRBD1 for D (5 bases). Trimming left V 4 bases short and J 3 bases short, with 10 bases between. The CDR3 is 14 residues long. The V gene's germline CDR1 is MNHEY and CDR2 SMNVEV (reference sequence).

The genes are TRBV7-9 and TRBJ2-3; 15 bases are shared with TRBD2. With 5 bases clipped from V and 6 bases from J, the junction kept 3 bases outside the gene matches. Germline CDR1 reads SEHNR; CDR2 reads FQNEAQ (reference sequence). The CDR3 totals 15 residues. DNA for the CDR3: TGTGCCAGCAGCCGCGGGACTAGCGGGGGGGATACGCAGTATTTT. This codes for CASSRGTSGGDTQYF.

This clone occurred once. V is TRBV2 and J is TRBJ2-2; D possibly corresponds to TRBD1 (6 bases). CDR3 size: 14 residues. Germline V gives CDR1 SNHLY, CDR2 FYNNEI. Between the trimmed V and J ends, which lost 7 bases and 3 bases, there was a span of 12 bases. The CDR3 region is CASNRVLDTGELFF. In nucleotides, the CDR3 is TGTGCCAGCAACAGGGTTTTGGACACCGGGGAGCTGTTTTTT.

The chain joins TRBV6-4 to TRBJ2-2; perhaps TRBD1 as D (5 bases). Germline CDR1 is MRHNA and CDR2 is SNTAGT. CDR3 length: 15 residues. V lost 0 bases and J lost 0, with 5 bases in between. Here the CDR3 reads CASSDSDTNTGELFF. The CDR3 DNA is TGTGCCAGCAGTGACTCGGACACGAACACCGGGGAGCTGTTTTTT.

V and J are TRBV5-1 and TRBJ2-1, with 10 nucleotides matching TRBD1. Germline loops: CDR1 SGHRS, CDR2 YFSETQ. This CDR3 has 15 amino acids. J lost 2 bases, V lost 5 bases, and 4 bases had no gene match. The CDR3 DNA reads TGCGCCAGCAGTCTCGACAGGGGGCCCTACAATGAGCAGTTCTTC. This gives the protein CASSLDRGPYNEQFF.

CDR3 coding DNA: TGTGCTAGTGGTCCCGATGGACAGGGGTACACCGGGGAGCTGTTTTTT. Its translation: CASGPDGQGYTGELFF. This chain uses TRBV12-5 with TRBJ2-2; TRBD1 aligns across 9 bases. The CDR3 loop spans 16 amino acids. Unmatched junction bases numbered 7, after V lost 5 bases and J lost 3 bases. Germline V CDR1 and CDR2: LGHNT, FRNRAP.

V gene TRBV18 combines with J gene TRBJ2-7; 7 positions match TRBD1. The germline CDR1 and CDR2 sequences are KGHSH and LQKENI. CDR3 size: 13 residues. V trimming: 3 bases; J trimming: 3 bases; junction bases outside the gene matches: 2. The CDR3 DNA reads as TGTGCCAGCTCACCGGGACAGAACTACGAGCAGTACTTC. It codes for CASSPGQNYEQYF. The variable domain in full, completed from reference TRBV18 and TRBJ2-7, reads NAGVMQNPRHLVRRRGQEARLRCSPMKGHSHVYWYRQLPEEGLKFMVYLQKENIIDESGMPKERFSAEFPKEGPSILRIQQVVRGDSAAYFCASSPGQNYEQYFGPGTRLTVT.

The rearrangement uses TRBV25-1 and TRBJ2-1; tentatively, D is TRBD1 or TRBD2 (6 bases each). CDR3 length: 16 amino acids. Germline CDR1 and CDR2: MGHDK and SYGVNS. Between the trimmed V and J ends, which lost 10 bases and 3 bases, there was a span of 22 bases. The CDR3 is CATIGGGGIGYNEQFF. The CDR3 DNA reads TGTGCCACCATAGGGGGTGGCGGGATCGGCTACAATGAGCAGTTCTTC.